Sequencing of this T cell receptor beta chain was carried out in a study of blood T cell repertoires in COVID-19. Across the whole study: PBMCs, B-cell-depleted T cells, or T cells provided the cDNA or gDNA that made up the material.

Source study methods: Amplification of reference gene primers was used by the study to estimate nucleated cell counts. Profiled with immunoSEQ multiplex PCR; TCRdb holds only in-frame clones, not every one. V and J calls and clone size are those listed in that table; D and trimming were worked out from the DNA. The table has about 58,000 clones, 85% to 90% seen once. The CDR3 runs to 16 residues. Trimming cost V 0 bases and J 2 bases, with 14 bases left between them. Looked up from germline, CDR1 is MGHRA and CDR2 is YSYEKL. This receptor was obtained from a woman aged 45 to 65 with active or convalescent COVID-19. This chain links TRBV4-1 with TRBJ2-7, with D uncertain. Material for sequencing was peripheral blood. The CDR3 coding sequence is TGCGCCAGCAGCCAAGAGGTAACGGTTACCGCCTACGAGCAGTACTTC. Protein product: CASSQEVTVTAYEQYF.